This T cell receptor (beta chain) was observed in a study of cytomegalovirus exposure and HLA in healthy donors. As for the study in general: The roughly 670 first-cohort repertoires shared a platform with the approximately 120 validation repertoires, as reported in a later analysis.

Study-wide results and limits: The authors enumerated over 150 TCR beta chains as linked to cytomegalovirus.

Trimming cost V 7 bases and J 2 bases, with 15 bases left between them. The CDR3 contains 15 residues. The method was immunoSEQ multiplex PCR; TCRdb's version includes in-frame clones alone and lacks a portion of them. The sample comprises fewer than 150,000 clones, around 85% of which are singletons, and about 4.2% rests with the top ten. Remarks on this clone: Its antigen is as yet unknown.

Material: PBMCs. The TCR originated in a man between 18 and 35 years old in good health and CMV-seropositive. J is TRBJ1-3 and V is TRBV6-7; TRBD1 might be the D (6 bases). TRBV6-7 is labeled an ORF, and its function is uncertain. CDR3 loop: CASKNGTMAGNTIYF. DNA of the CDR3: TGTGCCAGCAAAAACGGGACAATGGCTGGAAACACCATATATTTT.